Listed here are 21 T cell receptor beta chains from one sample, sequenced in a study of T cells in Graves' hyperthyroidism and ophthalmopathy. TCR beta CDR3 regions were amplified from RNA transcripts. Using the HTBI primer set, a first-round RT-PCR was run on the TCR CDR3. TCRdb re-derived calls from the multiplex PCR reads in MiXCR, one entry per CDR3 protein. This table holds approximately 590,000 distinct CDR3 sequences, approximately 14% found once. The sample comprised blood. These receptors were obtained from a woman aged 30 to 39 with Graves' hyperthyroidism.

This clonotype was recorded many times. This chain links TRBV3-1 with TRBJ2-3; TRBD2 matches at 7 bases. The trim removed 2 bases at V and 3 bases at J, leaving 2 bases unmatched. CDR3 length: 14 residues. Per the germline V gene, CDR1 is LGHDT and CDR2 is YNNKEL (reference sequence). In nucleotides, the CDR3 is TGTGCCAGCAGCCAAATGGGAGGGACAGATACGCAGTATTTT. Protein product: CASSQMGGTDTQYF.

This clonotype occurred a few times. The V call is TRBV20-1, the J call TRBJ1-1; no firm D call. This CDR3 contains 12 residues. Germline-derived CDR1 and CDR2 are DFQATT and SNEGSKA (reference sequence). The germline V and J ends were trimmed by 1 base and 9 bases, with 12 bases remaining between them. CDR3 region: CSARVLPGKAFF. CDR3 sequence (DNA): TGCAGTGCTAGAGTGTTACCGGGAAAAGCTTTCTTT.

This clonotype was observed many times. This chain links TRBV11-2 with TRBJ2-7; possibly TRBD1 for D (5 bases). CDR1 is SGHAT, CDR2 FQNNGV, per germline. This CDR3 has 12 residues. V lost 6 bases to trimming and J lost 4 bases, with 10 bases between them. DNA of the CDR3: TGTGCCAGCAGTAGACAGTTATACGAGCAGTACTTC. Residues: CASSRQLYEQYF.

The V and J genes are TRBV12-3 or TRBV12-4 and TRBJ2-3, with unresolved D. This CDR3 is 14 amino acids long. Deletions cut 4 bases from V and 4 bases from J, with 12 bases between. The CDR3: CASSYVGIADTQYF. CDR3 coding DNA: TGTGCCAGCAGTTACGTGGGAATCGCAGATACGCAGTATTTT.

This clonotype showed up many times. The gene calls are TRBV6-1 and TRBJ2-1; 11 bases fit TRBD2. The CDR3 runs 16 residues. Germline trimming cut 5 bases from V and 4 bases from J; bases unmatched to any gene: 7. Germline V gene sequence: CDR1 MNHNS, CDR2 SASEGT. The CDR3 reads CASSPEGLAVYNEQFF. In nucleotides, the CDR3 is TGTGCCAGCAGTCCCGAGGGACTAGCGGTGTACAATGAGCAGTTCTTC.

This clonotype was seen at least ten times. The chain uses TRBV3-1 and TRBJ1-2; a weak D match, TRBD1 (6 bases). In germline, CDR1 is LGHDT, CDR2 YNNKEL (reference sequence). This CDR3 comprises 15 residues. Trimming stripped 3 bases from V and 2 bases from J, with 13 bases between. CDR3 region: CASSQPGHGNYGYTF. The CDR3, as DNA: TGTGCCAGCAGCCAGCCGGGACACGGAAACTATGGCTACACCTTC. The full variable domain, completed using reference TRBV3-1 and TRBJ1-2, is DTAVSQTPKYLVTQMGNDKSIKCEQNLGHDTMYWYKQDSKKFLKIMFSYNNKELIINETVPNRFSPKSPDKAHLNLHINSLELGDSAVYFCASSQPGHGNYGYTFGSGTRLTVV.

For this clonotype: A much larger clone lies a single base off, so this may be a read error. This chain links TRBV12-3 or TRBV12-4 with TRBJ2-7; D gene ambiguous. Trimming left V 3 bases short and J 4 bases short, with 10 bases between. The CDR3 runs 13 residues. CDR3 in DNA: TGTGCCAGCAGTTTTGCAGGTCAATACGAGCAGTACTTC. Its protein product is CASSFAGQYEQYF.

This clonotype was detected many times. The V gene is TRBV6-2 or TRBV6-3, the J gene TRBJ2-7; 7 bases align to TRBD2. Per germline, CDR1 MNHEY and CDR2 SVGEGT. Trimming at V came to 6 bases and at J to 0 bases, leaving 5 bases not matched to a gene. This CDR3 contains 14 residues. Here the CDR3 DNA reads TGTGCCAGCAGGGTTCAGCGGGGCTCCTACGAGCAGTACTTC. Translating gives CASRVQRGSYEQYF.

This clonotype was observed many times. The chain couples TRBV28 to TRBJ2-2, with 11 bases that match TRBD1. V was pared by 3 bases and J by 4 bases, with 7 bases of the junction left unmatched. Germline CDR1 MDHEN, CDR2 SYDVKM. The length of the CDR3 is 17 residues. Written as DNA, the CDR3 is TGTGCCAGCAGTTTGGACAGGGGGCGCGGGTCCACCGGGGAGCTGTTTTTT. It is translated as CASSLDRGRGSTGELFF.

This clonotype turned up a few times. The rearrangement joins TRBV4-1 to TRBJ2-7, with a possible D match to TRBD1 (6 bases). Germline V gene data show CDR1 as MGHRA and CDR2 as YSYEKL. This CDR3 contains 13 residues. Trimming shortened V by 4 bases and J by 4 bases, and 11 bases separated the two germline ends. The CDR3: CASSPEGVYEQYF. As DNA, the CDR3 is TGCGCCAGCAGCCCCGAGGGGGTTTACGAGCAGTACTTC.

This clonotype was seen repeatedly, ten times or more. This chain links TRBV24-1 with TRBJ2-1; D may be TRBD2 (6 bases). The V end was cut by 5 bases, the J end by 0 bases, with 10 bases between. The CDR3 spans 15 residues. CDR1 KGHDR and CDR2 SFDVKD come from the germline V gene. The CDR3 reads CATSATGGSYNEQFF. CDR3 coding DNA: TGTGCCACCAGTGCAACCGGGGGCTCCTACAATGAGCAGTTCTTC.

Concerning this clonotype itself: One end of the junction does not line up with germline, which may come from a read error. The chain couples TRBV5-1 to TRBJ2-2; unclear D gene. CDR3 size: 15 residues. Germline CDR1 and CDR2: SGHRS and YFSETQ. The CDR3 loop is CASSLDRPNTWELFF. CDR3 DNA: TGCGCCAGCAGCTTGGACAGACCGAACACCTGGGAGCTGTTTTTT.

The gene calls are TRBV27 and TRBJ1-1; D perhaps matches TRBD1 (6 bases). Trimming cost V 6 bases and J 1 base, with 24 bases left between them. The CDR3 has 18 residues. Germline V gene sequence: CDR1 MNHEY, CDR2 SMNVEV (reference sequence). This CDR3 reads CASRTLRGTNERNTEAFF. The DNA of the CDR3 is TGTGCCAGCAGAACCCTCCGAGGGACAAACGAGAGGAACACTGAAGCTTTCTTT.

This clonotype was counted at least ten times. The chain is built from TRBV5-1 and TRBJ2-1; the D is unclear. From germline, CDR1 is SGHRS and CDR2 YFSETQ. CDR3 size: 16 residues. V was shortened by 0 bases and J by 0 bases, with 10 bases between the two germline ends. The DNA of the CDR3 is TGCGCCAGCAGCTTGGGAGGAGCGAACTCCTACAATGAGCAGTTCTTC. Residues: CASSLGGANSYNEQFF.

The chain combines TRBV4-1 with TRBJ1-5; 7 positions agree with TRBD1. Germline loops: CDR1 MGHRA, CDR2 YSYEKL. This CDR3 is built from 15 residues. With V trimmed by 4 bases and J by 5 bases, 8 bases remained unmatched. CDR3 residues: CASSRTGVSDQPQHF. CDR3 coding DNA: TGCGCCAGCAGCCGCACAGGGGTTAGTGATCAGCCCCAGCATTTT.

This clonotype has at least ten counts. The rearrangement links TRBV12-3 or TRBV12-4 to TRBJ1-4; D gene unclear. The V and J ends lost 5 bases and 8 bases respectively, with 9 bases between them. The CDR3 length is 12 residues. DNA of the CDR3: TGTGCCAGCAGTCGGACGGGGGAAAAACTGTTTTTT. This encodes CASSRTGEKLFF.

The chain is built from TRBV4-2 and TRBJ2-1, with D perhaps TRBD1 or TRBD2 (5 bases each). This CDR3 region has 14 residues. Germline V gives CDR1 LGHNA, CDR2 YNFKEQ. The V end lost 1 base, the J end lost 7 bases, and 11 bases lay between the germline ends. CDR3 coding DNA: TGTGCCAGCAGCCAAGGCCTAGAGGGGAATGAGCAGTTCTTC. This encodes CASSQGLEGNEQFF.

This clonotype has a count of ten or more. This chain connects TRBV7-8 to TRBJ1-6; D is unclear. V lost 7 bases to trimming and J lost 2 bases, with 9 bases between them. Germline assignment: CDR1 SGHVS and CDR2 FQNEAQ. The CDR3 contains 14 residues. The CDR3 sequence: CASIPLAYNSPLHF. The CDR3 nucleotides read TGTGCCAGCATCCCCCTGGCCTATAATTCACCCCTCCACTTT.

This clonotype was seen repeatedly, ten times or more. V usage is TRBV6-2 or TRBV6-3 and J usage is TRBJ2-5, with 10 bases aligning to TRBD1. From germline, CDR1 is MNHEY and CDR2 SVGEGT. V lost 2 bases and J lost 1; bases outside the gene matches: 16. This CDR3 region has 20 residues. The chain's CDR3 is CASSYTGTGVVLLLQETQYF. CDR3 bases: TGTGCCAGCAGTTACACCGGGACAGGGGTTGTTCTACTGCTCCAAGAGACCCAGTACTTC.

This clonotype was counted at least ten times. The V call is TRBV6-1, the J call TRBJ1-5; a weak D match, TRBD1 (5 bases). Germline values: CDR1 MNHNS, CDR2 SASEGT. The CDR3 extends over 13 amino acids. Trimming shortened V by 8 bases and J by 4 bases, and 12 bases separated the two germline ends. CDR3 loop: CASRQSTNQPQHF. As DNA, the CDR3 is TGTGCCAGCCGACAGAGCACGAATCAGCCCCAGCATTTT.

The V call is TRBV12-3 or TRBV12-4, the J call TRBJ2-2; 9 bases match TRBD1. The V gene end was trimmed by 3 bases and the J gene end by 4 bases; junction bases not matched to a gene: 3. This CDR3 comprises 15 residues. The DNA for the CDR3 is TGTGCCAGCAGTTTCGGGGACAGGGTCACCGGGGAGCTGTTTTTT. Protein sequence: CASSFGDRVTGELFF.